The 28 T cell receptor beta chains given below trace back to one sample, sequenced in a study of blood T cell repertoires in COVID-19. Profiled with immunoSEQ multiplex PCR; TCRdb holds only in-frame clones, not every one. This table holds 150,000 or so clones, around 79% found once. Material for sequencing was peripheral blood. Receptors originate from a woman in her 70s with COVID-19, enrolled during active disease.

The V call is TRBV28, the J call TRBJ2-7; D might be TRBD1 (6 bases). This CDR3 has 15 amino acids. The germline gives CDR1 MDHEN, CDR2 SYDVKM. V was cut by 6 bases and J by 2 bases, with 17 bases left in between. The CDR3, as DNA: TGTGCCAGCAGCTCGGGTAAGGACAGAACCTACGAGCAGTACTTC. This codes for CASSSGKDRTYEQYF.

This chain connects TRBV5-1 to TRBJ2-2; 8 bases map to TRBD2. The germline gives CDR1 SGHRS, CDR2 YFSETQ. After removal of 6 bases from V and 0 bases from J, the junction contained 4 bases not matched to a gene. The length of the CDR3 is 15 residues. This CDR3 reads CASTRGDTNTGELFF. The CDR3 nucleotides read TGCGCCAGCACGCGGGGGGATACGAACACCGGGGAGCTGTTTTTT.

This chain links TRBV11-2 with TRBJ2-5, with 7 bases aligning to TRBD1. The CDR3 extends over 14 amino acids. CDR1 SGHAT and CDR2 FQNNGV come from the germline V gene. Trimming at V came to 6 bases and at J to 2 bases, leaving 6 bases not matched to a gene. This chain's CDR3 is CASSPTGVQETQYF. CDR3 in DNA: TGTGCCAGCAGTCCAACAGGGGTTCAAGAGACCCAGTACTTC.

The V and J genes are TRBV5-5 and TRBJ1-5; no firm D call. Germline CDR1 SGHKS, CDR2 YYEKEE (reference sequence). The CDR3 loop spans 15 amino acids. Trimming pared 0 bases from V and 4 bases from J, leaving 11 bases between. The CDR3 sequence: CASSLDVGGNQPQHF. In nucleotides, the CDR3 is TGTGCCAGCAGCTTGGATGTTGGAGGGAATCAGCCCCAGCATTTT.

This chain joins TRBV5-1 and TRBJ1-1; D gene uncertain. The CDR3 length is 13 residues. Trimming shortened V by 4 bases and J by 0 bases, and 7 bases separated the two germline ends. Germline CDR1 reads SGHRS; CDR2 reads YFSETQ. The DNA of the CDR3 is TGCGCCAGCAGCCCCCAGGTGAACACTGAAGCTTTCTTT. Protein product: CASSPQVNTEAFF.

V gene TRBV5-1 combines with J gene TRBJ1-4; the D gene is possibly TRBD1 (6 bases). CDR3 length equals 16 residues. V dropped 2 bases and J dropped 3 bases, with 14 bases sitting between them. Germline V CDR1 and CDR2: SGHRS, YFSETQ. This CDR3 reads CASSLVRGEANEKLFF. In nucleotides, the CDR3 is TGCGCCAGCAGCTTAGTCAGGGGTGAGGCTAATGAAAAACTGTTTTTT.

This chain links TRBV29-1 with TRBJ1-5; D is uncertain. CDR1 SQVTM and CDR2 ANQGSEA come from the germline V gene. With 8 bases removed from V and 0 bases from J, the gap between germline ends came to 11 bases. The CDR3 sequence is 13 residues long. CDR3 sequence (DNA): TGCAGCAGTCAGGAAAATAGCAATCAGCCCCAGCATTTT. Its protein is CSSQENSNQPQHF. The full variable domain, completed using reference TRBV29-1 and TRBJ1-5, is SAVISQKPSRDICQRGTSLTIQCQVDSQVTMMFWYRQQPGQSLTLIATANQGSEATYESGFVIDKFPISRPNLTFSTLTVSNMSPEDSSIYLCSSQENSNQPQHFGDGTRLSIL.

This chain links TRBV25-1 with TRBJ1-2; 12 bases agree with TRBD1. Germline trimming cut 4 bases from V and 4 bases from J; bases unmatched to any gene: 10. Germline V gene sequence: CDR1 MGHDK, CDR2 SYGVNS. This CDR3 contains 17 residues. CDR3 in amino acids: CASSGGTGGNLLYGYTF. CDR3 coding DNA: TGTGCCAGCAGTGGGGGGACAGGGGGCAACCTCCTCTATGGCTACACCTTC.

The chain combines TRBV5-1 with TRBJ2-3, with D perhaps matching TRBD2 (6 bases). V was trimmed by 7 bases and J by 3 bases, leaving 15 bases between them. Germline lookup yields CDR1 SGHRS and CDR2 YFSETQ. The CDR3 has 14 residues. The CDR3 is CASHSGGGTDTQYF. CDR3 DNA: TGCGCCAGCCACTCCGGGGGTGGAACAGATACGCAGTATTTT.

The chain joins TRBV19 to TRBJ2-1; TRBD1 agrees at 8 bases. Germline trimming cut 6 bases from V and 2 bases from J; bases unmatched to any gene: 0. CDR3 size: 13 residues. Germline V gene sequence: CDR1 LNHDA, CDR2 SQIVND (reference sequence). CDR3 DNA: TGTGCCAGTAGCAGGGGGCCCTACAATGAGCAGTTCTTC. This gives the protein CASSRGPYNEQFF.

The chain's CDR3 is CASSPPDGKPSNQPQHF. The CDR3 DNA sequence: TGTGCCAGCTCACCACCGGACGGGAAGCCTAGCAATCAGCCCCAGCATTTT. The chain uses TRBV18 and TRBJ1-5; the D is unclear. The V and J ends lost 0 bases and 0 bases respectively, with 12 bases between them. Germline-derived CDR1 and CDR2 are KGHSH and LQKENI. The CDR3 runs to 17 residues. The full variable domain, completed using reference TRBV18 and TRBJ1-5, is NAGVMQNPRHLVRRRGQEARLRCSPMKGHSHVYWYRQLPEEGLKFMVYLQKENIIDESGMPKERFSAEFPKEGPSILRIQQVVRGDSAAYFCASSPPDGKPSNQPQHFGDGTRLSIL.

This chain connects TRBV7-9 to TRBJ1-4; D gene uncertain. The ends were cut back, 1 base at V and 2 bases at J, with 5 bases in the middle. Looked up from germline, CDR1 is SEHNR and CDR2 is FQNEAQ (reference sequence). This CDR3 region has 14 residues. The CDR3 loop is CASSLGDTNEKLFF. The CDR3 coding sequence is TGTGCCAGCAGCTTAGGAGATACTAATGAAAAACTGTTTTTT.

The chain combines TRBV27 with TRBJ1-5; TRBD1 matches at 9 bases. J lost 5 bases, V lost 5 bases, and 7 bases had no gene match. From germline, CDR1 is MNHEY and CDR2 SMNVEV (reference sequence). This CDR3 spans 15 amino acids. The CDR3 nucleotides are TGTGCCAGCAGTATGGACAGGGGAGGAGATCAGCCCCAGCATTTT. Translation gives CASSMDRGGDQPQHF.

The CDR3 DNA is TGTGCCAGCAGCCAGGATCGGGAGGGGGCCGTTAACGGGGAGCTGTTTTTT. Protein sequence: CASSQDREGAVNGELFF. The chain has TRBV4-2 and TRBJ2-2, with D perhaps TRBD2 (8 bases). Germline CDR1 LGHNA, CDR2 YNFKEQ. The length of the CDR3 is 17 residues. V was shortened by 3 bases and J by 7 bases, with 21 bases between the two germline ends.

A remark on this clone: At one boundary the junction diverges from the germline segment, which might be a read error. The V call is TRBV7-8, the J call TRBJ1-1, with a weak D call TRBD1 (5 bases). The germline V gene has CDR1 SGHVS and CDR2 FQNEAQ. The CDR3 runs 16 residues. Here the CDR3 reads CASSLGGNLKNAEAFF. The CDR3 DNA sequence: TGTGCCAGCAGCTTGGGGGGTAACCTGAAGAACGCTGAAGCTTTCTTT.

V gene TRBV19 combines with J gene TRBJ2-6, with 7 bases aligning to TRBD1. The CDR3 length is 16 residues. With V trimmed by 4 bases and J by 2 bases, 5 bases remained unmatched. Germline V CDR1 and CDR2: LNHDA, SQIVND (reference sequence). CDR3 nucleotide sequence: TGTGCCAGTAGTAGACAGGGAGTGGCTGGGGCCAACGTCCTGACTTTC. This translates into CASSRQGVAGANVLTF.

The J gene is TRBJ2-7, the V gene TRBV7-8; no firm D call. Trimming left V 1 base short and J 3 bases short, with 7 bases between. The CDR3 extends over 13 amino acids. In germline, CDR1 is SGHVS, CDR2 FQNEAQ. Here the CDR3 reads CASSLGQNYEQYF. The CDR3 coding sequence is TGTGCCAGCAGCTTAGGTCAAAACTACGAGCAGTACTTC.

V and J are TRBV30 and TRBJ2-7, with TRBD2 identical over 7 bases. Per germline, CDR1 GTSNPN and CDR2 SVGIG (reference sequence). The CDR3 has 14 amino acids. Germline trimming cut 0 bases from V and 4 bases from J; bases unmatched to any gene: 6. The CDR3 sequence: CAWSVRRGGYEQYF. The CDR3 DNA is TGTGCCTGGAGTGTACGGAGGGGAGGGTACGAGCAGTACTTC.

V gene TRBV18 combines with J gene TRBJ2-7, with D possibly being TRBD2 (5 bases). Trimming shortened V by 2 bases and J by 0 bases, and 11 bases separated the two germline ends. Per germline, CDR1 KGHSH and CDR2 LQKENI. CDR3 size: 15 residues. The CDR3 sequence: CASSPETTYSYEQYF. The CDR3 coding sequence is TGTGCCAGCTCACCAGAGACTACGTACTCCTACGAGCAGTACTTC. Drawing the rest from reference TRBV18 and TRBJ2-7, the complete variable domain is NAGVMQNPRHLVRRRGQEARLRCSPMKGHSHVYWYRQLPEEGLKFMVYLQKENIIDESGMPKERFSAEFPKEGPSILRIQQVVRGDSAAYFCASSPETTYSYEQYFGPGTRLTVT.

The chain carries TRBV7-9 and TRBJ2-5; TRBD2 matches at 12 bases. The V segment lost 5 bases and the J segment 5 bases; nucleotides outside the gene matches: 9. Looked up from germline, CDR1 is SEHNR and CDR2 is FQNEAQ (reference sequence). The CDR3 spans 16 residues. CDR3 residues: CASSRGLAGKGETQYF. The CDR3, as DNA: TGTGCCAGCAGCAGAGGACTAGCGGGAAAGGGGGAGACCCAGTACTTC.

This clone was counted at least ten times. The chain combines TRBV5-1 with TRBJ1-6; D is unclear. CDR3 length: 14 residues. Germline V gives CDR1 SGHRS, CDR2 YFSETQ. V was cut by 6 bases and J by 0 bases, with 7 bases left in between. The CDR3 coding sequence is TGCGCCAGCAACGGCGGCTCCTATAATTCACCCCTCCACTTT. Amino acids: CASNGGSYNSPLHF.

The chain recombines TRBV28 with TRBJ2-7, with 8 bases matching TRBD2. The CDR3 has 16 residues. CDR1 and CDR2 (germline): MDHEN, SYDVKM. V shed 5 bases, J shed 0 bases, and the junction held 9 bases outside the gene matches. The DNA of the CDR3 is TGTGCCAGCAGTCCCGGAGGGGCGGGGGGCTCCTACGAGCAGTACTTC. Amino acids: CASSPGGAGGSYEQYF.

The rearrangement links TRBV9 to TRBJ2-1, with 10 positions matching TRBD2. The CDR3 contains 15 residues. From germline, CDR1 is SGDLS and CDR2 YYNGEE. V lost 4 bases, J lost 4 bases, and 5 bases stayed unmatched. For the CDR3, the DNA is TGTGCCAGCAGCCGTTCGGGACTAGCGTACAATGAGCAGTTCTTC. Its translation is CASSRSGLAYNEQFF.

The sample holds a few counts of this clone. J is TRBJ2-7 and V is TRBV10-3; 7 bases fit TRBD1. CDR3 length: 13 amino acids. The germline V gene has CDR1 ENHRY and CDR2 SYGVKD. With V trimmed by 4 bases and J by 3 bases, 3 bases remained unmatched. CDR3 loop: CAISGDSYYEQYF. The CDR3 DNA is TGTGCCATCAGTGGGGACAGCTACTACGAGCAGTACTTC.

This sequence joins TRBV6-6 and TRBJ1-5, with a possible D match to TRBD1 (5 bases). CDR1 is MNHNY and CDR2 is SVGAGI in the germline V gene (reference sequence). The CDR3 is 14 residues long. The V end was cut by 5 bases, the J end by 9 bases, with 17 bases between. DNA for the CDR3: TGTGCCAGCAGTGACTACCCAGCGGGGGGGCCCCAGCATTTT. The encoded protein is CASSDYPAGGPQHF.

The rearrangement uses TRBV6-6 and TRBJ2-5, with 8 nucleotides matching TRBD1. The junction had 10 bases not matched to a gene; V was cut back by 6 bases and J by 4 bases. The CDR3 has 15 amino acids. Germline V gives CDR1 MNHNY, CDR2 SVGAGI (reference sequence). The CDR3 protein is CASRSGQGWGETQYF. The CDR3 DNA sequence: TGTGCCAGCAGGAGCGGACAGGGATGGGGAGAGACCCAGTACTTC.

The V and J genes are TRBV7-9 and TRBJ1-2; no firm D call. Germline V gene data show CDR1 as SEHNR and CDR2 as FQNEAQ (reference sequence). The CDR3 length is 14 residues. V gave up 5 bases and J gave up 4 bases, with 14 bases separating them. Here the CDR3 reads CASSPSKELYGYTF. The CDR3 bases are TGTGCCAGCAGCCCTAGTAAGGAGCTCTATGGCTACACCTTC.

This chain joins TRBV3-1 (or the pseudogene TRBV3-2) and TRBJ2-5; 9 nucleotides align to TRBD2. V was pared by 5 bases and J by 3 bases, with 7 bases of the junction left unmatched. The CDR3 covers 15 residues. Looked up from germline, CDR1 is LGHDT and CDR2 is YNNKEL (reference sequence). CDR3 residues: CASSKTGTSKETQYF. Written as DNA, the CDR3 is TGTGCCAGCAGCAAAACCGGGACTAGCAAAGAGACCCAGTACTTC.